Below, one T cell receptor beta chain is given with its context. This entry is derived from a study of T-cell reconstitution after alpha-beta-depleted transplantation in children. Construction of the TCRbeta library involved unique molecular identifiers. TCRdb analysed the PCR reads with MiXCR anew, one entry per CDR3 protein. The sample consists of over 80,000 distinct CDR3 sequences, about 22% of them appearing once. Between the trimmed V and J ends, which lost 5 bases and 2 bases, there was a span of 15 bases. Germline values: CDR1 SGHRS, CDR2 YFSETQ. CDR3 length: 15 amino acids. This material consisted of PBMCs, taken before TCRalphabeta/CD19-depleted stem cell transplant. This clonotype was sampled from a boy aged 2 to 9 with acute lymphoblastic leukemia, due to receive a stem cell transplant. The gene calls are TRBV5-1 and TRBJ2-3; TRBD2 is a possible D gene (5 bases). In DNA, the CDR3 is TGCGCCAGCAGATCGGAGGTACTGAACACAGATACGCAGTATTTT. Encoded protein: CASRSEVLNTDTQYF.